This T cell receptor beta chain was sequenced for a study of T cells in Graves' hyperthyroidism and ophthalmopathy. Broader study findings: Most clonotypes expanded in thyroid above 0.001 were likewise present in blood.

V lost 0 bases to trimming and J lost 6 bases, with 21 bases between them. This CDR3 comprises 17 residues. Germline V gene sequence: CDR1 DFQATT, CDR2 SNEGSKA (reference sequence). This clonotype was seen only a few times. The antigen is not known. Authors of the study amplified TCR beta CDR3 regions from RNA transcripts. TCR CDR3 underwent first-round RT-PCR with the HTBI primer set. TCRdb reprocessed the multiplex PCR reads with MiXCR, giving one entry per CDR3 protein. The sample contains hundreds of thousands of distinct CDR3 sequences, around 15% of which appear only once. Specimen: blood. The V call is TRBV20-1, the J call TRBJ1-5, with D possibly being TRBD1 (6 bases). This clonotype originated in a woman aged 55-70 years with Graves' ophthalmopathy. CDR3 protein: CSARDRIVGAGPQPQHF. Here the CDR3 DNA reads TGCAGTGCTAGAGACCGCATTGTGGGGGCGGGACCTCAGCCCCAGCATTTT.